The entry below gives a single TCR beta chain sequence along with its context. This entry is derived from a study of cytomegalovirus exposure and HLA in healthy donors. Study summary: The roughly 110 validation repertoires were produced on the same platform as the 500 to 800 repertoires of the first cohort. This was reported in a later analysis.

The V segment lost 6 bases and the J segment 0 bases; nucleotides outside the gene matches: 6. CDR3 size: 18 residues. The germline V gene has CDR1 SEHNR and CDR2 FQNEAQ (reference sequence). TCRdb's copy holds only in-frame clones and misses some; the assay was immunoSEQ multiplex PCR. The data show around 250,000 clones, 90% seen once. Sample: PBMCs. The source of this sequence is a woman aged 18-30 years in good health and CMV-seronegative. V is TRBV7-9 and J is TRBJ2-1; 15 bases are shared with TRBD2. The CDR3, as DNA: TGTGCCAGCAGTCCCGGGACTAGCGGGGGGAGCTCCTACAATGAGCAGTTCTTC. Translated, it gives CASSPGTSGGSSYNEQFF.